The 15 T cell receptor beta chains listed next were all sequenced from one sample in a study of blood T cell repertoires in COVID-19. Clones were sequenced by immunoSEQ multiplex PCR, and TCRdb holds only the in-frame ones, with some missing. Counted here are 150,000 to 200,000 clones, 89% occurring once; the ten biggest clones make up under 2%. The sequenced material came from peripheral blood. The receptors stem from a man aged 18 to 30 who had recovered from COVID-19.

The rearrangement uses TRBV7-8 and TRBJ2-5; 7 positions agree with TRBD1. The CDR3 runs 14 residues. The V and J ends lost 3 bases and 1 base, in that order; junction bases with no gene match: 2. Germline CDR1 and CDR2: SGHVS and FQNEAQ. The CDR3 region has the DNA TGTGCCAGCAGCTTTACAGGGGTCCAAGAGACCCAGTACTTC. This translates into CASSFTGVQETQYF.

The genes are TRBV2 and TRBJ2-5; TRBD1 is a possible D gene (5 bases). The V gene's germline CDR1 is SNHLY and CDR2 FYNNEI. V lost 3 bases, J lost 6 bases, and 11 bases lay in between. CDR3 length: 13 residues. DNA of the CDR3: TGTGCCAGCAGTGAGGATGCAGGGAAGACCCAGTACTTC. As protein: CASSEDAGKTQYF.

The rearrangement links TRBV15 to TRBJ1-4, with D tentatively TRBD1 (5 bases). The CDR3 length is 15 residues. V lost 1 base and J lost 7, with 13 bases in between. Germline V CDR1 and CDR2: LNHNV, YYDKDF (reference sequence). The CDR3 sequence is CATSRASGRGEKLFF. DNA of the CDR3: TGTGCCACCAGCAGAGCATCCGGGAGGGGTGAAAAACTGTTTTTT. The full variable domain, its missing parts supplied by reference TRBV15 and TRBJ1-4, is DAMVIQNPRYQVTQFGKPVTLSCSQTLNHNVMYWYQQKSSQAPKLLFHYYDKDFNNEADTPDNFQSRRPNTSFCFLDIRSPGLGDTAMYLCATSRASGRGEKLFFGSGTQLSVL.

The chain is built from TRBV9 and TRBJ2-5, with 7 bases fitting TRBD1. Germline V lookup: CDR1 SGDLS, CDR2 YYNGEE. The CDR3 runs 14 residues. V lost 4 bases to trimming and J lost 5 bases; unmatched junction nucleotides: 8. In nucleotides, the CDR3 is TGTGCCAGCAGCCCCCGACAGGGCTGGGAGACCCAGTACTTC. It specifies CASSPRQGWETQYF.

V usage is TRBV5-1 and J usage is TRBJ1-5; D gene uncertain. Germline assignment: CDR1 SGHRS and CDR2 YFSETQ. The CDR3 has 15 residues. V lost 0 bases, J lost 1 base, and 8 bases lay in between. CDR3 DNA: TGCGCCAGCAGCTTGGGGGTGGGCAGCAATCAGCCCCAGCATTTT. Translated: CASSLGVGSNQPQHF.

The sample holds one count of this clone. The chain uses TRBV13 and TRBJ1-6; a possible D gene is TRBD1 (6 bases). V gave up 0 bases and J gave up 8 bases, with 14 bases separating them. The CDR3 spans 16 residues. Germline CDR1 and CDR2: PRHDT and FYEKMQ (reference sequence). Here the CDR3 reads CASSLGLRPGDSPLHF. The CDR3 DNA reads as TGTGCCAGCAGCTTAGGCCTTAGGCCAGGGGATTCACCCCTCCACTTT.

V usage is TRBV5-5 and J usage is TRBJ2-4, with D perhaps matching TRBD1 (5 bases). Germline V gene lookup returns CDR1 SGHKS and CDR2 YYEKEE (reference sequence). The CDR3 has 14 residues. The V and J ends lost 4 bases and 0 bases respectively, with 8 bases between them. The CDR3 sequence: CASSVGLAKNIQYF. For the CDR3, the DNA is TGTGCCAGCAGCGTGGGGCTAGCCAAAAACATTCAGTACTTC.

The CDR3, as DNA: TGTGCCACCAGCAGAGGTATGGGCCAGCCCCAGCATTTT. As protein: CATSRGMGQPQHF. V gene TRBV15 combines with J gene TRBJ1-5; D not resolved. This CDR3 has 13 residues. From germline, CDR1 is LNHNV and CDR2 YYDKDF (reference sequence). Trimming left V 1 base short and J 7 bases short, with 8 bases between.

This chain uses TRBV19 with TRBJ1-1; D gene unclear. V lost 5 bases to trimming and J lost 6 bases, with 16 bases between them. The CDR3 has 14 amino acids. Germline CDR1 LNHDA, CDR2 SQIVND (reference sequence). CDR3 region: CASSFGPPPSEAFF. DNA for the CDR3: TGTGCCAGTAGTTTTGGGCCCCCGCCGTCTGAAGCTTTCTTT.

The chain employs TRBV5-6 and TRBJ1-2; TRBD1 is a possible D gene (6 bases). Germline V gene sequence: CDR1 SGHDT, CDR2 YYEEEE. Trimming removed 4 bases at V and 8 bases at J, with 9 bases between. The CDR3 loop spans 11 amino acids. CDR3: CASSPGQGYTF. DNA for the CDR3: TGTGCCAGCAGCCCCGGACAGGGCTACACCTTC.

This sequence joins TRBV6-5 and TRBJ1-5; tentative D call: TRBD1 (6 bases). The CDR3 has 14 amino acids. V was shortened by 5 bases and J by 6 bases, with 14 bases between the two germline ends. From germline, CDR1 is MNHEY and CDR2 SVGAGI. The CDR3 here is CASSQTGFGQPQHF. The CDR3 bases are TGTGCCAGCAGTCAGACAGGTTTTGGTCAGCCCCAGCATTTT.

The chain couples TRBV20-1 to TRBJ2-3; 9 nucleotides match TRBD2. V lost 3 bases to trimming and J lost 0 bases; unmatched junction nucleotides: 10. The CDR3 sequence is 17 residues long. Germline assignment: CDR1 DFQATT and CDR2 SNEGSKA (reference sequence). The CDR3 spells CSASLRGGITSTDTQYF. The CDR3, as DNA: TGCAGTGCTAGTTTGCGGGGGGGGATAACTAGCACAGATACGCAGTATTTT.

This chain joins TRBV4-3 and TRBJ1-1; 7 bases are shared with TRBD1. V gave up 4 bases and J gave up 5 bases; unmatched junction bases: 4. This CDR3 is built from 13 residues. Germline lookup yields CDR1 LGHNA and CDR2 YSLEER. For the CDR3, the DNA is TGCGCCAGCAGCCTAACAGGGGAGACTGAAGCTTTCTTT. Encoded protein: CASSLTGETEAFF.

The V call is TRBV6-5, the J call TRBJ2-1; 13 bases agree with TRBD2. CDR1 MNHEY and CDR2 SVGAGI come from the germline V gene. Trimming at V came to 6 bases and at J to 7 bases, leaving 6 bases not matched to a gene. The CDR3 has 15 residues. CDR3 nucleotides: TGTGCCAGCAGCGAGACTAGCGGGAGGTTGAATGAGCAGTTCTTC. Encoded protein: CASSETSGRLNEQFF.

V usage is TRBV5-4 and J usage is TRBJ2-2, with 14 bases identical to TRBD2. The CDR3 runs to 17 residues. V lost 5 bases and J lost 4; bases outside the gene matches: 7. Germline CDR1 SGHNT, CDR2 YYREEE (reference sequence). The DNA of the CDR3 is TGTGCCAGCAGAATGACTAGCGGGAGGGGTGTCACCGGGGAGCTGTTTTTT. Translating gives CASRMTSGRGVTGELFF.